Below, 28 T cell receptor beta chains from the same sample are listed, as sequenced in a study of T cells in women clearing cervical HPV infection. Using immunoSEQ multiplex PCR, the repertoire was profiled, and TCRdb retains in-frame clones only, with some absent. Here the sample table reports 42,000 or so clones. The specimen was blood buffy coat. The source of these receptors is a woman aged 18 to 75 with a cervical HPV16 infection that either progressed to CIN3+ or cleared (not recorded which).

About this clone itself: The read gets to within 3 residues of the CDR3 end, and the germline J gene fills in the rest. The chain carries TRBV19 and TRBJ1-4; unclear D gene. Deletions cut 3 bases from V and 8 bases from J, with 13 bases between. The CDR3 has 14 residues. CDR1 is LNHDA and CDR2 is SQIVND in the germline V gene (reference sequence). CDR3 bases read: TGTGCCAGTAGTATCGATCGGGGTTGGGAAAAA. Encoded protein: CASSIDRGWEK. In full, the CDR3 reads CASSIDRGWEKLFF.

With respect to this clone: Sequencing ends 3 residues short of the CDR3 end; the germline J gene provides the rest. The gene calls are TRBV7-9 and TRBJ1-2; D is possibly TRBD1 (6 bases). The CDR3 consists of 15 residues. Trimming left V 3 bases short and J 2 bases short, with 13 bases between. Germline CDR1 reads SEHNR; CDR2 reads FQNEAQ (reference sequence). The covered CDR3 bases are TGTGCCAGCAGCTTTGCCCGGACAGACAACTATGGC. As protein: CASSFARTDNYG. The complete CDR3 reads CASSFARTDNYGYTF.

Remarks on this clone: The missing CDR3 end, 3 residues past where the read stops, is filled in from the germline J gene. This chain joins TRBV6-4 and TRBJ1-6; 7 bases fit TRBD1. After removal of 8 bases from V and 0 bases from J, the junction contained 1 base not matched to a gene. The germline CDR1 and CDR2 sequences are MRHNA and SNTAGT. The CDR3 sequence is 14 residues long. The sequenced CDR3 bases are TGTGCCAGCCGGGACAGCTCCTATAATTCACCC. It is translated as CASRDSSYNSP. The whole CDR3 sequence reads CASRDSSYNSPLHF.

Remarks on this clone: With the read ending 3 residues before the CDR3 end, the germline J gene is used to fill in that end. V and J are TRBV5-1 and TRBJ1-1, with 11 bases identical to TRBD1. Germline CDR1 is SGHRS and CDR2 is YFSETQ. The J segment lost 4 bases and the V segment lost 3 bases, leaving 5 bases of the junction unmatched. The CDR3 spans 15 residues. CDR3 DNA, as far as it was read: TGCGCCAGCAGCTATGGACAGGGGGCGATCACTGAA. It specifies CASSYGQGAITE. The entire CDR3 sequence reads CASSYGQGAITEAFF.

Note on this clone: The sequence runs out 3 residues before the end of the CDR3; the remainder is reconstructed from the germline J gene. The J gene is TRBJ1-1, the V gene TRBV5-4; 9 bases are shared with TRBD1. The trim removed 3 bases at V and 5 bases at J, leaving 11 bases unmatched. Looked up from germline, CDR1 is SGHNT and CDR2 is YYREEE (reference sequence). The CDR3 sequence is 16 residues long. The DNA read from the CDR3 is TGTGCCAGCAGCTCCACAGGGGGCGGTGGGAAAACTGAA. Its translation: CASSSTGGGGKTE. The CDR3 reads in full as CASSSTGGGGKTEAFF.

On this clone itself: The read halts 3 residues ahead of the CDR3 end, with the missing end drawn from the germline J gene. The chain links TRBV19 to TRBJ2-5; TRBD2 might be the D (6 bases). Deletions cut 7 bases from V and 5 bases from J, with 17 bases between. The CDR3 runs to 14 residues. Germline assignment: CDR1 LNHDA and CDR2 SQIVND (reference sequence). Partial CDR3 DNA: TGTGCCAGTATGTTCGACCCCGCGGGGGAGACC. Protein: CASMFDPAGET. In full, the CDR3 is CASMFDPAGETQYF.

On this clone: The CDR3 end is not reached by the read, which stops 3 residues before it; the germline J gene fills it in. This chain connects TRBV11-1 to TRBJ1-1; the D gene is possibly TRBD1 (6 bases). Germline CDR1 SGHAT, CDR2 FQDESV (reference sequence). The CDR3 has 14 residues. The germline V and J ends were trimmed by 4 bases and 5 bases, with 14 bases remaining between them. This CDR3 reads CASSSQGSRTEAFF. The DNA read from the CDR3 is TGTGCCAGCAGCTCACAGGGATCTCGGACTGAA.

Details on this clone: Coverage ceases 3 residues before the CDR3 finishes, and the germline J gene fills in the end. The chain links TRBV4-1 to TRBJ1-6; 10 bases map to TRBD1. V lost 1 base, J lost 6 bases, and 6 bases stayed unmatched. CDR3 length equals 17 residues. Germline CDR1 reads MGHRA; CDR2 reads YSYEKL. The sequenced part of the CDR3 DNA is TGCGCCAGCAGCCAAGGGACAGGGGGTATGAGTAATTCACCC. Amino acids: CASSQGTGGMSNSP. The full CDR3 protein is CASSQGTGGMSNSPLHF.

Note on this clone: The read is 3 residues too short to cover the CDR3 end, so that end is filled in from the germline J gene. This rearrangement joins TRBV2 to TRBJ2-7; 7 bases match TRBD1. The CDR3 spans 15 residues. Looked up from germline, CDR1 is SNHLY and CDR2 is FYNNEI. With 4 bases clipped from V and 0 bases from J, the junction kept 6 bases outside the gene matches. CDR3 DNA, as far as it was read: TGTGCCAGCAGTGGATACAGGGGACCCTCCTACGAG. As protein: CASSGYRGPSYE. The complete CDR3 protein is CASSGYRGPSYEQYF. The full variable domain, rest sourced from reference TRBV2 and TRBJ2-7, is EPEVTQTPSHQVTQMGQEVILRCVPISNHLYFYWYRQILGQKVEFLVSFYNNEISEKSEIFDDQFSVERPDGSNFTLKIRSTKLEDSAMYFCASSGYRGPSYEQYFGPGTRLTVT.

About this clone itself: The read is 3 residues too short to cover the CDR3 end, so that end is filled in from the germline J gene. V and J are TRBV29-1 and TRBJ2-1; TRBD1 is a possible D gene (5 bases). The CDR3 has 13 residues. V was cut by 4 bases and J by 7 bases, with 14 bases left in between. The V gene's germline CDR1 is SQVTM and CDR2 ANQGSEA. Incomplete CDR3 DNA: TGCAGCGTTGGGAGCAGGGCGCGGAATGAG. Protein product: CSVGSRARNE. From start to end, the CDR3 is CSVGSRARNEQFF.

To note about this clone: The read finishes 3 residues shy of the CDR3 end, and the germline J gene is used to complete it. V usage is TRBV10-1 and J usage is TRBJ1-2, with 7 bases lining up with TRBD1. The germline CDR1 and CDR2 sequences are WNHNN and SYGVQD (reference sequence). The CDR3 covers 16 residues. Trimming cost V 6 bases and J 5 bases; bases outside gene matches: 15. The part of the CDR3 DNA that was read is TGCGCCAGCAGATCTCCATTACCCGGGACAGCTTATGGC. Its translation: CASRSPLPGTAYG. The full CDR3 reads CASRSPLPGTAYGYTF.

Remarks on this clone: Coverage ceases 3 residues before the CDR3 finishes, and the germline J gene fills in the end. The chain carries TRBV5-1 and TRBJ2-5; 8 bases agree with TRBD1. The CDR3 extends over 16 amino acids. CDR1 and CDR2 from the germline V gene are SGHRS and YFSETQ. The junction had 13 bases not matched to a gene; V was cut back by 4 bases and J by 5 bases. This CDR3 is CASSRVGGQGGETQYF. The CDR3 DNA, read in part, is TGCGCCAGCAGCCGCGTGGGAGGACAGGGTGGGGAGACC.

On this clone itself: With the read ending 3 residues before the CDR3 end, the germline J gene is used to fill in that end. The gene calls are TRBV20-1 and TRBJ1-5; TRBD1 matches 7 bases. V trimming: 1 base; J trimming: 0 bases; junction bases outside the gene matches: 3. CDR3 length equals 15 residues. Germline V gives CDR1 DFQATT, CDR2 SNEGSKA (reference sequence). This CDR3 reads CSARVGTDSNQPQHF. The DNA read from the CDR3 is TGCAGTGCTAGAGTAGGGACAGATAGCAATCAGCCC.

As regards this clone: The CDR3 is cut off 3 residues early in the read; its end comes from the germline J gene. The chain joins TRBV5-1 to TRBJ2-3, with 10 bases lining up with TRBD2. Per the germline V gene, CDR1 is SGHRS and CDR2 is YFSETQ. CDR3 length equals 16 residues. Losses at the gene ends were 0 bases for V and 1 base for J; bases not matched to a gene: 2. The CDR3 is CASSLAGTSGTDTQYF. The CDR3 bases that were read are TGCGCCAGCAGCTTGGCCGGGACTAGCGGCACAGATACG.

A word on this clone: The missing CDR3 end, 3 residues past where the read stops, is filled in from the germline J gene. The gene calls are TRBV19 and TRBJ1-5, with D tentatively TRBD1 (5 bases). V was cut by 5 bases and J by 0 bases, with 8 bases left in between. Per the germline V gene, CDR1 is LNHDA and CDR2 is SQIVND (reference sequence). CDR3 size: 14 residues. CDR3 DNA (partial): TGTGCCAGTAGTTCGGACATTAGCAATCAGCCC. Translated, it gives CASSSDISNQP. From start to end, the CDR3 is CASSSDISNQPQHF. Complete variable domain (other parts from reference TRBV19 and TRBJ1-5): DGGITQSPKYLFRKEGQNVTLSCEQNLNHDAMYWYRQDPGQGLRLIYYSQIVNDFQKGDIAEGYSVSREKKESFPLTVTSAQKNPTAFYLCASSSDISNQPQHFGDGTRLSIL.

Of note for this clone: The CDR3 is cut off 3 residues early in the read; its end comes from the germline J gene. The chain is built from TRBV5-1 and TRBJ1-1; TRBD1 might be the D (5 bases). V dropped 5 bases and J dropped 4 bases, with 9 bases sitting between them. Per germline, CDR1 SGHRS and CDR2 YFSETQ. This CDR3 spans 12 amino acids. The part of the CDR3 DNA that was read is TGCGCCAGCAGGGGGCCAGGCACTGAA. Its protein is CASRGPGTE. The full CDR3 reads CASRGPGTEAFF.

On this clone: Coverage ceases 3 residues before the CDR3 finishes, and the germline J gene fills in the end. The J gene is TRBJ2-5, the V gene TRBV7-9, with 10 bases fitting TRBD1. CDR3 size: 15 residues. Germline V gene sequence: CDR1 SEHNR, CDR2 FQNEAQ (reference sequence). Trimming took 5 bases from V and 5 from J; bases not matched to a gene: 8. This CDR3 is CASSPTGQGRETQYF. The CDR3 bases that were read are TGTGCCAGCAGCCCGACGGGACAGGGGAGGGAGACC.

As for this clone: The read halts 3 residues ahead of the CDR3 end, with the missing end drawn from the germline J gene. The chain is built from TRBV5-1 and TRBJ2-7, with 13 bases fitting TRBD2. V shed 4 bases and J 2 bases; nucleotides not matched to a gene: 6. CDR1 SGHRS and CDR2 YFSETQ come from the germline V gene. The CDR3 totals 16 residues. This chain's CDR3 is CASSPRTSGGTYEQYF. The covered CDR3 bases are TGCGCCAGCAGCCCCAGGACTAGCGGGGGAACCTACGAG.

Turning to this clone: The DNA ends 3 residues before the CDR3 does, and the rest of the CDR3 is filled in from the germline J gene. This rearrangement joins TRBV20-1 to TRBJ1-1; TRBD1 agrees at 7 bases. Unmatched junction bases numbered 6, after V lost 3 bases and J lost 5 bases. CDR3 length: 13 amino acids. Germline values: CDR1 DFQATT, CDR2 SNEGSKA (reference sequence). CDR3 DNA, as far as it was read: TGCAGTGCTAGCCCGGGACAGAAGACTGAA. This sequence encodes CSASPGQKTE. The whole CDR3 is CSASPGQKTEAFF.

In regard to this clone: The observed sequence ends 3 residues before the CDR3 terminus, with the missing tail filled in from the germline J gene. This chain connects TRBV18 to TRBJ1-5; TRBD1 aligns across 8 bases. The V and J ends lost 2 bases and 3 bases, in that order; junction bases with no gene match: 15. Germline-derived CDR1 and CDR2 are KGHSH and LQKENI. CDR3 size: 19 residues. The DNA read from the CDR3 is TGTGCCAGCTCACCAAGAGCGGGACAGGAGGGCGAGAACAATCAGCCC. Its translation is CASSPRAGQEGENNQP. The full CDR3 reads CASSPRAGQEGENNQPQHF. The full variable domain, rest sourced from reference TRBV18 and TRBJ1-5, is NAGVMQNPRHLVRRRGQEARLRCSPMKGHSHVYWYRQLPEEGLKFMVYLQKENIIDESGMPKERFSAEFPKEGPSILRIQQVVRGDSAAYFCASSPRAGQEGENNQPQHFGDGTRLSIL.

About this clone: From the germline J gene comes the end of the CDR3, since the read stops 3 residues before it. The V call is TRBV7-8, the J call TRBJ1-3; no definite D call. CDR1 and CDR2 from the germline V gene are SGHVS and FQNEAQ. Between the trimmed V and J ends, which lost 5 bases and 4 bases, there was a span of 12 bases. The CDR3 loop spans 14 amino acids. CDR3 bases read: TGTGCCAGCAGCGAAAGGTTGTTCGGAAACACC. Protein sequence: CASSERLFGNT. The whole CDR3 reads CASSERLFGNTIYF.

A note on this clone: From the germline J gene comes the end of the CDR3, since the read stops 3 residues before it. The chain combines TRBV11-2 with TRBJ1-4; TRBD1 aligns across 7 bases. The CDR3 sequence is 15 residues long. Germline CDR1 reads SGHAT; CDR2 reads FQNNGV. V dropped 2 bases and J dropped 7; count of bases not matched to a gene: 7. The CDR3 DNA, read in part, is TGTGCCAGCAGCTTACTTAGACAGGGTGGTGAAAAA. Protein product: CASSLLRQGGEK. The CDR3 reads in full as CASSLLRQGGEKLFF.

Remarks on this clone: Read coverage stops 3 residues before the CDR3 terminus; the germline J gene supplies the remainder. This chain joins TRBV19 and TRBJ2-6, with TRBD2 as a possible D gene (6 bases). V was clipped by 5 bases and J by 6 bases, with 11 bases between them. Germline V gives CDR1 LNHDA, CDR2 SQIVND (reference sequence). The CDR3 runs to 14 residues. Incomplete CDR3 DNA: TGTGCCAGTAGTCCCCCGGGGGAGGCCAACGTC. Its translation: CASSPPGEANV. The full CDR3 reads CASSPPGEANVLTF.

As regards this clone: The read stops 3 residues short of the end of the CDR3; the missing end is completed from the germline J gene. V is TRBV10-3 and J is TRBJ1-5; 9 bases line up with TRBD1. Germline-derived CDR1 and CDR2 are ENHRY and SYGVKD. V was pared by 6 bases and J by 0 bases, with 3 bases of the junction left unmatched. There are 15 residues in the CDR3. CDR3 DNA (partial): TGTGCCATCAGCAACAGGGGGCCTAGCAATCAGCCC. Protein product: CAISNRGPSNQP. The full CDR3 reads CAISNRGPSNQPQHF.

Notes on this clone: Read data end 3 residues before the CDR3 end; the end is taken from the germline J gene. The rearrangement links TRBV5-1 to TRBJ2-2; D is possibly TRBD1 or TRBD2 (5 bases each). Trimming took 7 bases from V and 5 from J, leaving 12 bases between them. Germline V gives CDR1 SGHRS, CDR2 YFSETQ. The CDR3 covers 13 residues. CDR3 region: CASGREITGELFF. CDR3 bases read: TGCGCCAGCGGCAGGGAGATTACCGGGGAG.

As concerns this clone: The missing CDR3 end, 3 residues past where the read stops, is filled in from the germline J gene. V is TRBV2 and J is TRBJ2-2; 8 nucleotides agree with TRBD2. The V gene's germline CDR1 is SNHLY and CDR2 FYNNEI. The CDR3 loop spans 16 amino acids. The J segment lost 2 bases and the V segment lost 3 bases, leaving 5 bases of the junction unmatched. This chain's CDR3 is CASSDRSGVNTGELFF. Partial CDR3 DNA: TGTGCCAGCAGTGACCGTAGCGGGGTCAACACCGGGGAG.

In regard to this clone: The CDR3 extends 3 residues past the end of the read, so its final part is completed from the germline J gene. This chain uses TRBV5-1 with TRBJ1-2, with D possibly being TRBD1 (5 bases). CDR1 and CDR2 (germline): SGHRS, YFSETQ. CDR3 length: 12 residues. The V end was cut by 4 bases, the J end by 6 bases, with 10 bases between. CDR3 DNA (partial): TGCGCCAGCAGCCCCAGGGTGGATGGC. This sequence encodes CASSPRVDG. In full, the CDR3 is CASSPRVDGYTF.

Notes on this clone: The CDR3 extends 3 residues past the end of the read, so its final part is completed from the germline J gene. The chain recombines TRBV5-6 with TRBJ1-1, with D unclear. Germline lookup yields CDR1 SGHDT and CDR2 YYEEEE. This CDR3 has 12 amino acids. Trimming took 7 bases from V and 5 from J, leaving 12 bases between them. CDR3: CASGSGGTEAFF. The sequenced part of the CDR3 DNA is TGTGCCAGCGGGTCTGGAGGGACTGAA.